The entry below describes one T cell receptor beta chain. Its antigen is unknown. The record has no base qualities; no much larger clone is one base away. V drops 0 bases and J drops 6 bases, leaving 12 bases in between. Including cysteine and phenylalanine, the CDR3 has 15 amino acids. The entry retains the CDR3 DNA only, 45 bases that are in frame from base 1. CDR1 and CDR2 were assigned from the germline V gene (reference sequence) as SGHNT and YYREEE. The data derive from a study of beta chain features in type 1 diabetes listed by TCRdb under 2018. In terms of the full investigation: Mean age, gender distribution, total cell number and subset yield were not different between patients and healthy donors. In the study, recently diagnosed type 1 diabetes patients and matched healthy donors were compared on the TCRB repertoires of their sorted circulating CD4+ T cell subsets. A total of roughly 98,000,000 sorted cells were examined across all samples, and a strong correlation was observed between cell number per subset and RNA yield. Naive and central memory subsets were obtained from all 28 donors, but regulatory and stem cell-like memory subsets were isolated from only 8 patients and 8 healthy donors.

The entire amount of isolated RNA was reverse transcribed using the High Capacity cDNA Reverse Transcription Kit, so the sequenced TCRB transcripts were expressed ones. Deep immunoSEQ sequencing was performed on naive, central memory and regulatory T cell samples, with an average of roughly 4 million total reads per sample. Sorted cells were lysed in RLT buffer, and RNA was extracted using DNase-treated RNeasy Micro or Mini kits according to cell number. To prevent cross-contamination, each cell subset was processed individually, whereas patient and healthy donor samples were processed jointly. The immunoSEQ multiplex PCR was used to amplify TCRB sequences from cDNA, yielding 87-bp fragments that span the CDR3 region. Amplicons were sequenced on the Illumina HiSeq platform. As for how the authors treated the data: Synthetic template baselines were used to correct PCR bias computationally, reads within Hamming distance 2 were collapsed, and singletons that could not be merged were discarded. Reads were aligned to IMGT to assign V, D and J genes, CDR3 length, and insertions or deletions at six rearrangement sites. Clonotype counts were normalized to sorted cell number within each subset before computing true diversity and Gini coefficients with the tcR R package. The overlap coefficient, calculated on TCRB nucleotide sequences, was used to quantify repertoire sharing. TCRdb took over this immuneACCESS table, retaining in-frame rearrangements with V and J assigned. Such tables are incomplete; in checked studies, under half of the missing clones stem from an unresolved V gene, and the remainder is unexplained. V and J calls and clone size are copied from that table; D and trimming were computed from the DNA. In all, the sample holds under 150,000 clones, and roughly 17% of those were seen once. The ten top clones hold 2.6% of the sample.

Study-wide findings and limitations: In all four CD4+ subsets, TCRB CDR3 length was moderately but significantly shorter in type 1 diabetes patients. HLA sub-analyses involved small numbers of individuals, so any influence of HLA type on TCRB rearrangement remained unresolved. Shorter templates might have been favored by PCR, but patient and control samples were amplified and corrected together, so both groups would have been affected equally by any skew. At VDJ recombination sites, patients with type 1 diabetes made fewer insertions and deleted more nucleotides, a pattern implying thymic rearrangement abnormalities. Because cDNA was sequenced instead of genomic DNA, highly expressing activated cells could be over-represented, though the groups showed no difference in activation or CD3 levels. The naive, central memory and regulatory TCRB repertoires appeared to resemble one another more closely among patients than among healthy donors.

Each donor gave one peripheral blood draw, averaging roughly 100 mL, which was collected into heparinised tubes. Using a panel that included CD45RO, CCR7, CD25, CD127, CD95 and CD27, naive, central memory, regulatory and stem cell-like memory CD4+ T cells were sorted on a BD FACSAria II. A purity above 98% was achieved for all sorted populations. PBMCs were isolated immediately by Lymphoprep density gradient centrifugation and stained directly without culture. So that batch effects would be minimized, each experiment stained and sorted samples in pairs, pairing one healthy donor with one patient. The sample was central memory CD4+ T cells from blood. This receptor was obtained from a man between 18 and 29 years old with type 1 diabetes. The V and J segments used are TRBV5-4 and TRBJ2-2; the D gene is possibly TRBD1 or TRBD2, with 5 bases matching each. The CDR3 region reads CASSLARGEAGELFF. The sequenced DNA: TGTGCCAGCAGCTTGGCTAGGGGAGAGGCCGGGGAGCTGTTTTTT. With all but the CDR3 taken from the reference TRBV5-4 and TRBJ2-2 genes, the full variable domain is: ETGVTQSPTHLIKTRGQQVTLRCSSQSGHNTVSWYQQALGQGPQFIFQYYREEENGRGNFPPRFSGLQFPNYSSELNVNALELDDSALYLCASSLARGEAGELFFGEGSRLTVL.